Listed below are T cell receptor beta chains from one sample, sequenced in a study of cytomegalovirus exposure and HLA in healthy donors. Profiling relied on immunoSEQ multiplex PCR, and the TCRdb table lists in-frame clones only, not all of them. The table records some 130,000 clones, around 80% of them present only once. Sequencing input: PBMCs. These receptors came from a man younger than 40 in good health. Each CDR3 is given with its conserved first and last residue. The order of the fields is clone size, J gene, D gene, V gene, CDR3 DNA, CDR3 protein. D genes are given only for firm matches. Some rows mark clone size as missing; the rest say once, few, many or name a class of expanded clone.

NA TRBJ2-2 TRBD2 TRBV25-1 TGTGCCAGCAGTGAAATGCGGGAGGGGAACACCGGGGAGCTGTTTTTT CASSEMREGNTGELFF
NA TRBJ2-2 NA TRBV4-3 TGCGCCAGCAGCCCTAGTATGCGAGGCACCGGGGAGCTGTTTTTT CASSPSMRGTGELFF
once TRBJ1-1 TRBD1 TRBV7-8 TGTGCCAGCAGGTTGGAACAGGGGCCTGGGAAAGCTTTCTTT CASRLEQGPGKAFF
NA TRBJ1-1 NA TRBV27 TGTGCCAGCAGTTTAAGGCAGGGAGGGGACACTGAAGCTTTCTTT CASSLRQGGDTEAFF
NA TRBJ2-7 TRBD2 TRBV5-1 TGCGCCAGCAGCCCGACAGCGGGAAGAGTCTACGAGCAGTACTTC CASSPTAGRVYEQYF
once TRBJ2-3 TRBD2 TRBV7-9 TGTGCCAGCACCCAGACTAGCCTAGCCCCCACAGATACGCAGTATTTT CASTQTSLAPTDTQYF
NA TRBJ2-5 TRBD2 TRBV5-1 TGCGCCAGCAGCCTACCCGGGACTAGCACCTCGCGGGGGGAGACCCAGTACTTC CASSLPGTSTSRGETQYF
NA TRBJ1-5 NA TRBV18 TGTGCCAGCTCACCGGCAGGGCCCCCCGGTCAGCCCCAGCATTTT CASSPAGPPGQPQHF
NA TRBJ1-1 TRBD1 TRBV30 TGTGCCTGGACCCTAGGGACAGGCGGGACTGAAGCTTTCTTT CAWTLGTGGTEAFF
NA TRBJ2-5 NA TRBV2 TGTGCCAGCAGCCGGGACTTAAAAGAGACCCAGTACTTC CASSRDLKETQYF
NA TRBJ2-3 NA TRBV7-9 TGTGCCAGCAGCTTAGCCGGGAGCACAGATACGCAGTATTTT CASSLAGSTDTQYF
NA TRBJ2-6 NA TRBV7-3 TGTGCCAGCAGCTTTTGGGGCACTGGGGCCAACGTCCTGACTTTC CASSFWGTGANVLTF
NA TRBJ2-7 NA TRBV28 TGTGCCAGCAGCTGGGGGGAGGAGGATGAGCAGTACTTC CASSWGEEDEQYF
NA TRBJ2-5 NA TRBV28 TGTGCCAGCAGTACGACAGGCTTTCAAGAGACCCAGTACTTC CASSTTGFQETQYF
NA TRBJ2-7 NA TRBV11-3 TGTGCCAGCAGCTCCGGGAGTCCCGGGTACTTC CASSSGSPGYF
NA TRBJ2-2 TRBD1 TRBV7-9 TGTTCCAGCAGATCAGACAGGGGACACACCGGGGAGCTGTTTTTT CSSRSDRGHTGELFF
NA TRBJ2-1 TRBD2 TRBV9 TGTGCCAGCAGCGCTCGGCCGGGACTAGCTGCCAATGAGCAGTTCTTC CASSARPGLAANEQFF
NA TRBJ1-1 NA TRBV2 TGTGCCAGCACACGACAGCTGAACACTGAAGCTTTCTTT CASTRQLNTEAFF
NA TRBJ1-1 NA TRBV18 TGTGCCAGCTCACCAAAGGGAGAAACTGAAGCTTTCTTT CASSPKGETEAFF
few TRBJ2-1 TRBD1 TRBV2 TGTGCCGCATGGACAGGGGGTCGCAATGAGCAGTTCTTC CAAWTGGRNEQFF
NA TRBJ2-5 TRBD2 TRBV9 TGTGCCAGCAGCGTCCGTAGCGGGAGTTTTCTGGGGACCCAGTACTTC CASSVRSGSFLGTQYF
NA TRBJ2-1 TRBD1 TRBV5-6 TGTGCCAGCAGCTCGGGGACAGGGTACAATGAGCAGTTCTTC CASSSGTGYNEQFF
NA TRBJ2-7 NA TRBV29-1 TGCAGCGCCGAGGACAGTAGCTACGAGCAGTACTTC CSAEDSSYEQYF
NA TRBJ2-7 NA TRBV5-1 TGCGCCAGCAGCTTGTCCCGACAGTTCTCCTACGAGCAGTACTTC CASSLSRQFSYEQYF
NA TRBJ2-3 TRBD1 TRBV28 TGTGCCAGCAGCGGGGACAGGGAGAGCACAGATACGCAGTATTTT CASSGDRESTDTQYF
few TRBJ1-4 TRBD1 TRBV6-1 TGTGCCAGCAGCATAGGACAGGCTGAAAAACTGTTTTTT CASSIGQAEKLFF
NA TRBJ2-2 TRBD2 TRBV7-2 TGTGCCAGCAGCTTAGGGGGTAGCGGGAGGTGGGGCACCGGGGAGCTGTTTTTT CASSLGGSGRWGTGELFF
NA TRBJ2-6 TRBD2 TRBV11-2 TGTGCCAGCAGCTTCCTAGCGGGAGGTGGGGCCAACGTCCTGACTTTC CASSFLAGGGANVLTF
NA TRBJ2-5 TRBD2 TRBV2 TGTGCCAGCAGTGAAGTGAAGGGGCTAGCGGAAGAGACCCAGTACTTC CASSEVKGLAEETQYF
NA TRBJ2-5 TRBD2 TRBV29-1 TGCAGCGTTGCGGCGGGAGGGCCGGAGACCCAGTACTTC CSVAAGGPETQYF
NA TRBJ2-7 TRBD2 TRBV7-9 TGTGCCAGCAGCTACGGGACTAGCGGCTTCTACTTC CASSYGTSGFYF
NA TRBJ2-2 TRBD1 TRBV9 TGTGCCAGCAGCCCTCGGACAGGGGGAGGGACCGGGGAGCTGTTTTTT CASSPRTGGGTGELFF
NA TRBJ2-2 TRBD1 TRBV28 TGTGCCAGCAGTTTCCGACAGGGGTGGACCGGGGAGCTGTTTTTT CASSFRQGWTGELFF
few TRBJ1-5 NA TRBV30 TGTGCCTGGAGTCCAGGCCTCAATCAGCCCCAGCATTTT CAWSPGLNQPQHF
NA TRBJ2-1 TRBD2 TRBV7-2 TGTGCCAGCAGCTTTAGCCCGGGACTAGCGGGCCCCGGGGGGTTCTTC CASSFSPGLAGPGGFF
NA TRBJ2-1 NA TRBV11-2 TGTGCCAGCAGCCTCCCCCCGTACGGGGGATCCTACAATGAGCAGTTCTTC CASSLPPYGGSYNEQFF
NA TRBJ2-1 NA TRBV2 TGTGCCAGCAGTGGAGTGGGCGGGTCCAATGAGCAGTTCTTC CASSGVGGSNEQFF
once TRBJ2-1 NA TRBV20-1 TGCAGTGCTAGTCGGAATGAGCAGTTCTTC CSASRNEQFF
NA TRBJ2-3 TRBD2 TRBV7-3 TGTGCCAGCAGCCCGGCTAGCGGGGGTAGCACAGATACGCAGTATTTT CASSPASGGSTDTQYF
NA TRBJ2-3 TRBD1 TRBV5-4 TGTGCCAGCAGCCCCCCCACAGGGGGATCCACAGATACGCAGTATTTT CASSPPTGGSTDTQYF
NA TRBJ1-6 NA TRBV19 TGTGCCAGTAGTATAGTGAGGGATTCACCCCTCCACTTT CASSIVRDSPLHF
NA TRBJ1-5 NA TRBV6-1 TGTGCCAGCAGTACGATCAGGGTACGCAATCAGCCCCAGCATTTT CASSTIRVRNQPQHF
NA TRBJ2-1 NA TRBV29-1 TGCAGCGTTGAAGATGCGTTGCGAGAGCAGTTCTTC CSVEDALREQFF
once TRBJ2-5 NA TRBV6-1 TGTGCCAGCCGGAGGAACGCGGCCGGGGAGGAGACCCAGTACTTC CASRRNAAGEETQYF
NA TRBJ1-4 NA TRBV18 TGTGCCAGCTCACCAAGGGGGTCAGTTGAAAAACTGTTTTTT CASSPRGSVEKLFF
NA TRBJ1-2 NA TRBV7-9 TGTGCCAGCAGTGAGGGCACCTTC CASSEGTF
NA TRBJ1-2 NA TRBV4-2 TGTGCCAGCAGCCCCCGCGGGGGCCAGGGAAACTATGGCTACGCCTTC CASSPRGGQGNYGYAF
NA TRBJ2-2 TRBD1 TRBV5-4 TGTGCCAGCAGCTGGACAGGAGGCACCGGGGAGCTGTTTTTT CASSWTGGTGELFF
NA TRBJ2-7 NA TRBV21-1 TGTGCCAGCAGCAAACTTGTAGGGGCCATCTACGAGCAGTACTTC CASSKLVGAIYEQYF
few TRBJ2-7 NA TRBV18 TGTGCCAGCTACTCCGGGGACACCTACGAGCAGTACTTC CASYSGDTYEQYF
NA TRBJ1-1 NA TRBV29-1 TGCAGCGCCTCGGCCCGGACAAACACTGAAGCTTTCTTT CSASARTNTEAFF
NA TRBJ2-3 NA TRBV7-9 TGTGCCAGCAGCTCCGGGGGTACGCAGTATTTT CASSSGGTQYF
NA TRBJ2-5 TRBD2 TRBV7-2 TGTGCCAGCAGCCCGCGAGGGCTAGCGGTCTACCAAGAGACCCAGTACTTC CASSPRGLAVYQETQYF
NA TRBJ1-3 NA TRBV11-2 TGTGCCAGCAGCTGGGGCTCATTCCGGATCTCTGGAAACACCATATATTTT CASSWGSFRISGNTIYF
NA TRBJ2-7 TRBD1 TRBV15 TGTGCCACCAGCAGAGCCGCGGACAGGGCCTACGAGCAGTACTTC CATSRAADRAYEQYF
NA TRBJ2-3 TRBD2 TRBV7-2 TGTGCCAGCAGCTTATCACTAGCGGGCTCGGGCACAGATATGCAGTATTTT CASSLSLAGSGTDMQYF
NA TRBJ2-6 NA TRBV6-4 TGTGCCAGCAGTGACTTTCAGGCCCTCTCTGGGGCCAACGTCCTGACTTTC CASSDFQALSGANVLTF
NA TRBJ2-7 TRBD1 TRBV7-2 TGTGCCAGCAGCTCAGGACAGGGATGGTTCTACGAGCAGTACTTC CASSSGQGWFYEQYF
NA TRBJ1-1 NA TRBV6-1 TGTGCCAGCAGTTTTTTAGAGCGGGGCACTGAAGCTTTCTTT CASSFLERGTEAFF